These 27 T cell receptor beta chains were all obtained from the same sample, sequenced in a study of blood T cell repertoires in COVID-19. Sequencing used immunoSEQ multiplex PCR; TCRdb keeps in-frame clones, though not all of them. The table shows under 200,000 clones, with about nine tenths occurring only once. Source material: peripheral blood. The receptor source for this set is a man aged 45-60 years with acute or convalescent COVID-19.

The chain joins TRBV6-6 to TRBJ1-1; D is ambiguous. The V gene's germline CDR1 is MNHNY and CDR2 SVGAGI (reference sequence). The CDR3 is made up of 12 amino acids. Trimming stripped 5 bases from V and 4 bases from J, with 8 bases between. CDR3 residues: CASSPTSTEAFF. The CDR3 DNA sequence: TGTGCCAGCAGTCCTACCTCCACTGAAGCTTTCTTT.

The CDR3 nucleotides read TGTGCCAGCAGCTCAGGGTTTGTGGGCACAGATACGCAGTATTTT. Translation gives CASSSGFVGTDTQYF. The chain recombines TRBV7-7 with TRBJ2-3, with D maybe TRBD1 (5 bases). With 4 bases removed from V and 1 base from J, the gap between germline ends came to 12 bases. CDR3 size: 15 residues. CDR1 and CDR2 (germline): SSHAT, FNYEAQ (reference sequence).

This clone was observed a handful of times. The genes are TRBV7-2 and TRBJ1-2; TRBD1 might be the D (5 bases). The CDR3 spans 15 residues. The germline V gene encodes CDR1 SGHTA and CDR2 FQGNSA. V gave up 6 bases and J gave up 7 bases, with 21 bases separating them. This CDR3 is CASSFSGRAMSGYTF. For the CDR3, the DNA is TGTGCCAGCAGTTTTAGCGGCAGGGCTATGAGTGGCTACACCTTC.

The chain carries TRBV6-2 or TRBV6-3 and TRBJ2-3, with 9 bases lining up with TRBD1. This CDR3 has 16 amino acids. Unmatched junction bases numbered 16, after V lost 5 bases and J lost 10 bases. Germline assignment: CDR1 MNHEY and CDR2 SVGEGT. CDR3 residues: CASSPWTGDIPSAQYF. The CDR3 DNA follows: TGTGCCAGCAGTCCCTGGACAGGGGACATTCCTAGTGCGCAGTATTTT.

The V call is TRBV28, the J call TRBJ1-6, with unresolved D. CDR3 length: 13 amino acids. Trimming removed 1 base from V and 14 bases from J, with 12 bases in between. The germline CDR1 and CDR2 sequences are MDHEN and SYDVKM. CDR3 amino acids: CASSLSWAQALHF. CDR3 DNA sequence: TGTGCCAGCAGTTTATCTTGGGCCCAGGCCCTCCACTTT.

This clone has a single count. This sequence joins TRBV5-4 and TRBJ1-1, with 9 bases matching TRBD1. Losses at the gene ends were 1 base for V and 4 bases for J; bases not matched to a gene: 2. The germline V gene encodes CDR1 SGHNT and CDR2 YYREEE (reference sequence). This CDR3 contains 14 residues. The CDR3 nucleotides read TGTGCCAGCAGCTTGTGGACAGGGGTCACTGAAGCTTTCTTT. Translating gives CASSLWTGVTEAFF. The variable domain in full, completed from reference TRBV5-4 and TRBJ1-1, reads ETGVTQSPTHLIKTRGQQVTLRCSSQSGHNTVSWYQQALGQGPQFIFQYYREEENGRGNFPPRFSGLQFPNYSSELNVNALELDDSALYLCASSLWTGVTEAFFGQGTRLTVV.

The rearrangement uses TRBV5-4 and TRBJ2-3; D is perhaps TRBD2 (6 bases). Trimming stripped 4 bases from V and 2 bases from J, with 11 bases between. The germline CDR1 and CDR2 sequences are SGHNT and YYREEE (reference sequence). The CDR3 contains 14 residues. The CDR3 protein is CASSTRDFTDTQYF. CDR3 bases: TGTGCCAGCAGCACCCGGGACTTCACAGATACGCAGTATTTT.

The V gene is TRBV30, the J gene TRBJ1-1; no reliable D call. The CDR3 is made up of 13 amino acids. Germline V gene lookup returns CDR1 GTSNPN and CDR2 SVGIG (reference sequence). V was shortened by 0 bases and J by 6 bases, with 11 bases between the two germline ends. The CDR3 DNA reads TGTGCCTGGAGTGTTGGTGGTGGCCCTGAAGCTTTCTTT. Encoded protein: CAWSVGGGPEAFF.

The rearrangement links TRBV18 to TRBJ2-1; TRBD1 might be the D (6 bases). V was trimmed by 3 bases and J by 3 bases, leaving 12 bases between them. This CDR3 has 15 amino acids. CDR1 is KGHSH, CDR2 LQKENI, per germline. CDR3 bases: TGTGCCAGCTCACCCCAGGGGTATGGCTACAATGAGCAGTTCTTC. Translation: CASSPQGYGYNEQFF.

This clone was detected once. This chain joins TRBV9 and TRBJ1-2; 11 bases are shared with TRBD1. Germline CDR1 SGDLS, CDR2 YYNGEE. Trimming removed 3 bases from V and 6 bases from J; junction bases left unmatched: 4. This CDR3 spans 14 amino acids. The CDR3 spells CASSADRGLNGYTF. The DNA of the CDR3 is TGTGCCAGCAGCGCGGACAGGGGGCTGAATGGCTACACCTTC.

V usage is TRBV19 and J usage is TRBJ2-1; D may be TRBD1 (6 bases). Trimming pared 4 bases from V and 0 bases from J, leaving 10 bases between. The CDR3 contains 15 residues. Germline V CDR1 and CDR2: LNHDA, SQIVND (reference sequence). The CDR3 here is CASSTQDSSYNEQFF. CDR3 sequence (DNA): TGTGCCAGTAGTACCCAGGACAGCTCCTACAATGAGCAGTTCTTC.

CDR3 in amino acids: CASSKRTSGARGTDTQYF. CDR3 in DNA: TGTGCCAGTAGTAAAAGGACTAGCGGGGCCCGTGGCACAGATACGCAGTATTTT. The rearrangement joins TRBV19 to TRBJ2-3; 12 bases align to TRBD2. There are 18 residues in the CDR3. CDR1 and CDR2 (germline): LNHDA, SQIVND (reference sequence). With V trimmed by 4 bases and J by 1 base, 9 bases remained unmatched.

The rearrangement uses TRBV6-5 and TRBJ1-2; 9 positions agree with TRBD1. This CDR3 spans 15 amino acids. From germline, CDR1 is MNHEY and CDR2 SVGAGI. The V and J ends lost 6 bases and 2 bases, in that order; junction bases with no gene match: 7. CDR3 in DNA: TGTGCCAGCAGCGCGACAGGGACAGGGAACTATGGCTACACCTTC. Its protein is CASSATGTGNYGYTF.

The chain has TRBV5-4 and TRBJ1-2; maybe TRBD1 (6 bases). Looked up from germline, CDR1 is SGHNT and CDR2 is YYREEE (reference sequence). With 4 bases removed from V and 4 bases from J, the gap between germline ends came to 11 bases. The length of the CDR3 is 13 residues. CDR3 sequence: CASSPEDSYGYTF. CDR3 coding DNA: TGTGCCAGCAGCCCGGAGGACAGCTATGGCTACACCTTC.

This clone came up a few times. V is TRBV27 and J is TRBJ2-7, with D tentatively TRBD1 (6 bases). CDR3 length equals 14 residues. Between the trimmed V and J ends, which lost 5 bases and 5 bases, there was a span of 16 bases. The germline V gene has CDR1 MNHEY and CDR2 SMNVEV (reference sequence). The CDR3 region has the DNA TGTGCCAGCAGTGACGTCCAGGGGTCCCACGAGCAGTACTTC. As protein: CASSDVQGSHEQYF.

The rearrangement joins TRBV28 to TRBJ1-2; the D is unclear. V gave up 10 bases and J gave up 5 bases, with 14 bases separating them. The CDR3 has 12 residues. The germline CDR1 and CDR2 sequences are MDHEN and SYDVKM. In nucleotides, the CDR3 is TGTGCCACAGGAACCCCAAGGTATGGCTACACCTTC. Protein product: CATGTPRYGYTF.

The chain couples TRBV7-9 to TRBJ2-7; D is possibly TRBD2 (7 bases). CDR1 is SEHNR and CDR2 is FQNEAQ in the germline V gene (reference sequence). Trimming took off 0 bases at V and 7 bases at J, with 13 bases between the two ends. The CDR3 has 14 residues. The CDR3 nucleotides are TGTGCCAGCAGCTTAGCGGGGGGGCCAGGGGAGCAGTACGTC. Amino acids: CASSLAGGPGEQYV.

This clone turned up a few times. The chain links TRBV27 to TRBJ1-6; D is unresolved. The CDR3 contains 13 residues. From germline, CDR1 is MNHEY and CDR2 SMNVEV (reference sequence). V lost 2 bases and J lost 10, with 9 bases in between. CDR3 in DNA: TGTGCCAGCAGTTTACCGGGTCAGTCACCCCTCCACTTT. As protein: CASSLPGQSPLHF.

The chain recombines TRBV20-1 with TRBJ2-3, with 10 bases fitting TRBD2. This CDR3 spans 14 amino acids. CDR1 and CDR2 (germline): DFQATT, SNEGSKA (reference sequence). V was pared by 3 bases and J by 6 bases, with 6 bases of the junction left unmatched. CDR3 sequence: CSASRSGGWDTQYF. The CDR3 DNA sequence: TGCAGTGCTAGTCGTAGCGGGGGGTGGGATACGCAGTATTTT.

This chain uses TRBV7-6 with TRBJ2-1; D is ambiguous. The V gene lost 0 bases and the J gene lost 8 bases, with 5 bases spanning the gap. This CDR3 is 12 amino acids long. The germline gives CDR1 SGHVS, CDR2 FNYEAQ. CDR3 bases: TGTGCCAGCAGCTTAGCGGGCCATGAGCAGTTCTTC. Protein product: CASSLAGHEQFF.

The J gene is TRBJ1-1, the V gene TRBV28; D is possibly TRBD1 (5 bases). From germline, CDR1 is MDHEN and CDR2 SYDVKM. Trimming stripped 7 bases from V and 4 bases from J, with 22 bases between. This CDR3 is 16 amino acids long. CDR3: CASTSGEGPMGTEAFF. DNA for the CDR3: TGTGCCAGCACCTCCGGGGAGGGGCCTATGGGCACTGAAGCTTTCTTT.

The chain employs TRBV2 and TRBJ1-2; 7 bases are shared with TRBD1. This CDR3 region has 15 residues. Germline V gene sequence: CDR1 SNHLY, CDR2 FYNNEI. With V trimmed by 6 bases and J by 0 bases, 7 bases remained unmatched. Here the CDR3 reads CASSDRDNANYGYTF. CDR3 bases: TGTGCCAGCAGCGACAGGGATAATGCTAACTATGGCTACACCTTC.

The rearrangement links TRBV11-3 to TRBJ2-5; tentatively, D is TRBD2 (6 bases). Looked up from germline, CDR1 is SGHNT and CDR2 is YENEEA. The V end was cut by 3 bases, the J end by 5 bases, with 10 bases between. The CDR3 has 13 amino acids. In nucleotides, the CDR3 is TGTGCCAGCAGCTTTGGCGGGATGGAGACCCAGTACTTC. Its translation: CASSFGGMETQYF.

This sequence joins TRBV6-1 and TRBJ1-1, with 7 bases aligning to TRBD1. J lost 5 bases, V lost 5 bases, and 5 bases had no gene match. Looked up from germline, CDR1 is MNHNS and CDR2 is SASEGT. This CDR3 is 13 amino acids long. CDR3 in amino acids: CASSFTGDTEAFF. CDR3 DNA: TGTGCCAGCAGTTTCACAGGGGATACTGAAGCTTTCTTT.

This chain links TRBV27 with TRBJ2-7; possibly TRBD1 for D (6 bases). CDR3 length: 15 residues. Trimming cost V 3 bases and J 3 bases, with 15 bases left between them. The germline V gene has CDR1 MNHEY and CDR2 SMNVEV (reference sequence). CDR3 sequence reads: CASSFRNGQLYEQYF. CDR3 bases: TGTGCCAGCAGTTTTCGGAACGGACAGCTCTACGAGCAGTACTTC.

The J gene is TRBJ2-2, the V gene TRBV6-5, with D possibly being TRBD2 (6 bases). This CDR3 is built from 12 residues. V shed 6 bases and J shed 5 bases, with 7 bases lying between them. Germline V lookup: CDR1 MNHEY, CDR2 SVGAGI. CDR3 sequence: CASRAGTGELFF. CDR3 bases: TGTGCCAGCAGGGCGGGAACCGGGGAGCTGTTTTTT.

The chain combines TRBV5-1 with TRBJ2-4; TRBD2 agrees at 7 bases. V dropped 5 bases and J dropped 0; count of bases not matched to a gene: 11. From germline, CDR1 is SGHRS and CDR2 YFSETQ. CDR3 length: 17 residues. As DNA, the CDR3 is TGCGCCAGCAGTCCGGGGGGACTGCTAATAGCCAAAAACATTCAGTACTTC. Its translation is CASSPGGLLIAKNIQYF.